This T cell receptor beta chain was found in a study of T cells after yellow fever vaccination. The CDR3 length is 15 residues. J was trimmed by 5 bases and V by 0 bases; bases with no gene match: 7. Germline V gene sequence: CDR1 LGHNA, CDR2 YNFKEQ. Findings of the study overall: The bulk population could contribute abundant contaminating clonotypes to FACS-sorted repertoires. Post-booster repertoires contained most primary-vaccination clones again (around 97% CD4, approximately 88% CD8). The appearance of a small share of clonotypes in both CD4 and CD8 compartments was observed.

One entry per CDR3 protein, called by TCRdb with MiXCR from the 5' RACE reads. The sample has about 340,000 distinct CDR3 sequences, around an eighth seen once. This clonotype occurred a few times. As yet, its antigen is unknown. Sequenced material: CD4+ T cells sorted from PBMCs, taken 15 days after the yellow fever booster vaccination. This sequence was found in a man younger than 35 who received the YFV17D yellow fever vaccine. This rearrangement joins TRBV4-2 to TRBJ2-7; 7 bases map to TRBD2. DNA of the CDR3: TGTGCCAGCAGCCAAGACACCAGACTAGCCCACGAGCAGTACGTC. This translates into CASSQDTRLAHEQYV.